These T cell receptor beta chains were read from a single sample in a study of Japanese encephalitis immunity and Zika vaccine responses. Using its own MiXCR run on the 5' RACE reads, TCRdb lists one record per CDR3 protein. This table holds around 470 distinct CDR3 sequences, 2.5% to 4% found once. Here the sequenced sample was antigen-activated CD4+ T cells from blood, cultured, taken during a Zika inactivated vaccine study. These receptors were obtained from an adult woman who received an inactivated Zika virus vaccine. CDR3s include the opening cysteine and the closing phenylalanine or tryptophan. D genes are given only for firm matches. Each size is once, few or many counts, or a class when the clone is expanded.

size | J | D | V | CDR3 | DNA
large | TRBJ1-1 | - | TRBV7-2 | CASSYLEGGTEAFF | TGTGCCAGCAGCTACCTAGAAGGGGGGACTGAAGCTTTCTTT
medium-sized | TRBJ1-3 | - | TRBV20-1 | CSARSFGNTIYF | TGCAGTGCTAGGAGCTTTGGAAACACCATATATTTT
large | TRBJ1-5 | TRBD1 | TRBV29-1 | CSALLSPGTGLQHF | TGCAGCGCCCTACTATCCCCCGGGACAGGGCTCCAGCATTTT
large | TRBJ1-2 | - | TRBV7-9 | CASSLENGAYTF | TGTGCCAGCAGCTTAGAAAATGGGGCCTACACCTTC
large | TRBJ2-3 | - | TRBV20-1 | CSASGWGPDTQYF | TGCAGTGCTTCAGGATGGGGCCCAGATACGCAGTATTTT
hyperexpanded | TRBJ2-1 | TRBD2 | TRBV6-6 | CASRSTTSGGPLSYNEQFF | TGTGCCAGCAGATCCACGACTAGCGGGGGGCCCTTGTCCTACAATGAGCAGTTCTTC
medium-sized | TRBJ1-4 | - | TRBV5-1 | CASSRSGEKLFF | TGCGCCAGCAGCCGAAGTGGGGAAAAACTGTTTTTT
medium-sized | TRBJ2-3 | TRBD2 | TRBV20-1 | CSAGTSVGDTQYF | TGCAGTGCCGGGACTAGCGTGGGAGATACGCAGTATTTT
large | TRBJ1-4 | - | TRBV20-1 | CSASSENEKLFF | TGCAGTGCTAGTTCTGAGAATGAAAAACTGTTTTTT
large | TRBJ2-3 | TRBD1 | TRBV20-1 | CSARGQGEEDTQYF | TGCAGTGCTAGGGGACAGGGAGAGGAAGATACGCAGTATTTT
medium-sized | TRBJ2-6 | - | TRBV19 | CASSMDSTSGANVLTF | TGTGCCAGTAGTATGGACAGTACCTCTGGGGCCAACGTCCTGACTTTC
hyperexpanded | TRBJ2-1 | - | TRBV20-1 | CSVTDANEQFF | TGCAGTGTCACGGACGCCAATGAGCAGTTCTTC
medium-sized | TRBJ2-2 | TRBD2 | TRBV7-3 | CASSSGLAGAGELFF | TGTGCCAGCAGCTCGGGACTAGCGGGAGCCGGGGAGCTGTTTTTT
large | TRBJ2-7 | - | TRBV7-2 | CASSAPPGLLTF | TGTGCCAGCAGCGCGCCTCCGGGACTTTTGACCTTC
medium-sized | TRBJ2-1 | - | TRBV4-1 | CASSHGGKVYNEQFF | TGCGCCAGCAGCCATGGGGGGAAGGTCTACAATGAGCAGTTCTTC